A selection of T cell receptor beta chains follows, all from one sample in a study of OX40 agonist ivuxolimab in advanced cancers. Profiling relied on immunoSEQ multiplex PCR, and the TCRdb table lists in-frame clones only, not all of them. The sample includes 60,000 to 75,000 clones, around 88% of them seen just once. Sequences were derived from CD4+ or CD8+ T cells sorted from blood, sampled in a trial of the OX40 agonist ivuxolimab. These TCRs come from an adult with an advanced solid tumor such as melanoma, head and neck, liver or kidney cancer. CDR3s include the opening cysteine and the closing phenylalanine or tryptophan. A D gene is named only where the DNA matches it firmly. Part of the rows lack a size; the others show once, few, many or a class for expanded clones.

NA,TRBV28,TRBD2,TRBJ2-1,CASSGTNNNEQFF,TGTGCCAGCAGTGGGACTAATAACAATGAGCAGTTCTTC
NA,TRBV30,NA,TRBJ2-7,CAWSAGRTGGEQYF,TGTGCCTGGAGTGCCGGAAGGACCGGTGGCGAGCAGTACTTC
NA,TRBV7-3,NA,TRBJ2-2,CASSYDVTGELFF,TGTGCCAGCAGCTATGACGTCACCGGGGAGCTGTTTTTT
NA,TRBV2,NA,TRBJ2-1,CAGRGEYNEQFF,TGTGCCGGCAGGGGGGAGTACAATGAGCAGTTCTTC
NA,TRBV5-6,NA,TRBJ1-2,CASSSGYGYTF,TGTGCCAGCAGCTCGGGCTATGGCTACACCTTC
NA,TRBV19,NA,TRBJ2-6,CASSTRDTPGANVLTF,TGTGCCAGTAGTACTCGGGACACGCCTGGGGCCAACGTCCTGACTTTC
NA,TRBV23-1,NA,TRBJ1-2,CASSHLYGYTF,TGCGCCAGCAGTCACCTATACGGCTACACCTTC
NA,TRBV15,NA,TRBJ1-6,CATSRTEGGGSPLHF,TGTGCCACCAGCCGTACAGAGGGCGGGGGTTCACCCCTCCACTTT
NA,TRBV27,NA,TRBJ2-1,CASRRQFNSYNEQFF,TGTGCCAGCAGGCGACAGTTCAATTCTTACAATGAGCAGTTCTTC
NA,TRBV2,NA,TRBJ1-1,CASIQGTEAFF,TGTGCCAGCATCCAGGGAACTGAAGCTTTCTTT
NA,TRBV30,NA,TRBJ2-6,CAWSAGGANVLTF,TGTGCCTGGAGTGCAGGTGGGGCCAACGTCCTGACTTTC
NA,TRBV5-1,NA,TRBJ2-1,CASSLGLGFGDEQFF,TGCGCCAGCAGCTTGGGACTAGGGTTCGGCGATGAGCAGTTCTTC
once,TRBV2,NA,TRBJ2-3,CASTTRTNTDTQYF,TGTGCCAGCACGACCCGGACAAACACAGATACGCAGTATTTT
NA,TRBV5-1,NA,TRBJ2-2,CASSLMGGSGELFF,TGCGCCAGCAGCCTCATGGGGGGATCCGGGGAGCTGTTTTTT
NA,TRBV7-9,NA,TRBJ2-3,CASRTEIGAADTQYF,TGTGCCAGTCGAACCGAAATTGGCGCGGCAGATACGCAGTATTTT
NA,TRBV9,NA,TRBJ2-5,CASSAGGFQETQYF,TGTGCCAGCAGCGCCGGGGGCTTCCAAGAGACCCAGTACTTC
NA,TRBV18,NA,TRBJ1-1,CASSPGLDTEAFF,TGTGCCAGCTCACCAGGGCTGGACACTGAAGCTTTCTTT
NA,TRBV6-1,NA,TRBJ2-5,CASSVQETQYF,TGTGCCAGCAGTGTCCAAGAGACCCAGTACTTC
NA,TRBV7-9,TRBD1,TRBJ1-2,CASSSSRDRGKGYGYTF,TGTGCCAGCAGCTCGTCCCGGGACAGGGGGAAAGGGTATGGCTACACCTTC
NA,TRBV4-2,NA,TRBJ2-1,CASSQEGAGVYNEQFF,TGTGCCAGCAGCCAAGAGGGGGCTGGGGTCTACAATGAGCAGTTCTTC
once,TRBV5-5,NA,TRBJ2-6,CASSLGPSGANVLTF,TGTGCCAGCAGCCTGGGACCATCTGGGGCCAACGTCCTGACTTTC
NA,TRBV7-3,NA,TRBJ2-7,CASSLGHPYEQYF,TGTGCCAGCAGCTTAGGACACCCTTACGAGCAGTACTTC
NA,TRBV6-6,NA,TRBJ1-5,CASSRTPVGNQPQHF,TGTGCCAGCAGTAGGACACCAGTGGGGAATCAGCCCCAGCATTTT
NA,TRBV9,TRBD1,TRBJ1-2,CASSADRGPYGYTF,TGTGCCAGCAGCGCAGATAGGGGGCCCTATGGCTACACCTTC
NA,TRBV6-5,NA,TRBJ1-3,CASSYHPSSGNTIYF,TGTGCCAGCAGTTACCACCCGAGCTCTGGAAACACCATATATTTT
NA,TRBV2,TRBD1,TRBJ1-5,CASSENRDRENQPQHF,TGTGCCAGCAGTGAAAACCGGGACAGGGAAAATCAGCCCCAGCATTTT
NA,TRBV23-1,NA,TRBJ2-6,CASSQCDREDSGANVLTF,TGCGCCAGCAGTCAATGTGACAGGGAGGACTCTGGGGCCAACGTCCTGACTTTC
NA,TRBV11-1,NA,TRBJ1-1,CASSLRDRRTEAFF,TGTGCCAGCAGCCTGAGGGACCGACGGACTGAAGCTTTCTTT
NA,TRBV14,TRBD2,TRBJ2-2,CASSPSGIGTGELFF,TGTGCCAGCAGCCCTAGCGGGATAGGGACCGGGGAGCTGTTTTTT
once,TRBV7-2,NA,TRBJ1-5,CASSLTRVRGQPQHF,TGTGCCAGCAGCTTAACCAGGGTGAGGGGCCAGCCCCAGCATTTT
NA,TRBV28,NA,TRBJ1-1,CASRAGGDTEAFF,TGTGCCAGCAGAGCCGGGGGTGACACTGAAGCTTTCTTT
NA,TRBV18,NA,TRBJ2-3,CASSPGDAPDTQYF,TGTGCCAGCTCACCGGGTGATGCCCCAGATACGCAGTATTTT
NA,TRBV11-2,TRBD2,TRBJ2-1,CASTRNGLAENEQFF,TGTGCCAGCACCAGGAACGGACTAGCGGAAAATGAGCAGTTCTTC
NA,TRBV7-8,TRBD1,TRBJ1-4,CASSLSWTGAEKLFF,TGTGCCAGCAGCTTATCTTGGACAGGGGCCGAAAAACTGTTTTTT
NA,TRBV4-1,NA,TRBJ1-5,CASSQGSPSNQPQHF,TGCGCCAGCAGCCAAGGATCACCGAGCAATCAGCCCCAGCATTTT
NA,TRBV5-1,TRBD1,TRBJ2-2,CASSITGTENTGELFF,TGCGCCAGCAGCATAACCGGGACAGAGAACACCGGGGAGCTGTTTTTT
NA,TRBV28,TRBD2,TRBJ2-7,CASSLWASGGGEQYF,TGTGCCAGCAGTTTATGGGCTAGCGGGGGAGGCGAGCAGTACTTC
NA,TRBV28,NA,TRBJ1-2,CASSLGRQYGYTF,TGTGCCAGCAGTTTAGGGAGACAGTATGGCTACACCTTC
NA,TRBV2,TRBD1,TRBJ1-1,CASRGDRWNTEAFF,TGTGCCAGCAGGGGGGACAGATGGAACACTGAAGCTTTCTTT
NA,TRBV9,NA,TRBJ2-7,CASSAQGSYEQYF,TGTGCCAGCAGCGCGCAGGGGTCCTACGAGCAGTACTTC
few,TRBV13,NA,TRBJ2-5,CASSLSGSYGETQYF,TGTGCCAGCAGCCTCTCGGGTTCTTATGGCGAGACCCAGTACTTC
once,TRBV29-1,NA,TRBJ2-5,CSVAGRVQETQYF,TGCAGCGTTGCCGGCAGAGTTCAAGAGACCCAGTACTTC
NA,TRBV4-1,NA,TRBJ2-3,CASSQDGLLTDTQYF,TGCGCCAGCAGCCAAGATGGACTCCTCACAGATACGCAGTATTTT
NA,TRBV20-1,NA,TRBJ1-1,CSATSEPRAFF,TGCAGTGCTACCTCGGAGCCGAGGGCTTTCTTT
NA,TRBV7-9,NA,TRBJ2-2,CASSSLNTGELFF,TGTGCCAGCAGCAGTCTAAACACCGGGGAGCTGTTTTTT
NA,TRBV11-1,NA,TRBJ1-1,CASSLAQNTEAFF,TGTGCCAGCAGCTTAGCGCAGAACACTGAAGCTTTCTTT
NA,TRBV5-1,NA,TRBJ1-1,CASSQSWLNTEAFF,TGCGCCAGCAGCCAGTCATGGTTGAACACTGAAGCTTTCTTT
NA,TRBV10-3,NA,TRBJ1-3,CANSAGSSGNTIYF,TGTGCCAACAGCGCGGGGTCTTCTGGAAACACCATATATTTT
few,TRBV14,NA,TRBJ2-7,CASSSRGTAFPYEQYF,TGTGCCAGCAGCTCCCGGGGGACAGCGTTTCCCTACGAGCAGTACTTC
NA,TRBV5-6,NA,TRBJ2-7,CASSLLYQSSYEQYF,TGTGCCAGCAGCTTGTTGTATCAGAGCTCCTACGAGCAGTACTTC
NA,TRBV5-4,NA,TRBJ2-3,CASSLGLEGDTQYF,TGTGCCAGCAGCTTAGGGCTAGAGGGAGATACGCAGTATTTT
few,TRBV30,NA,TRBJ1-1,CAWAGTVNTEAFF,TGTGCCTGGGCCGGGACGGTGAACACTGAAGCTTTCTTT
medium-sized,TRBV6-1,NA,TRBJ1-5,CASSEKGDYSNQPQHF,TGTGCCAGCAGTGAAAAAGGGGATTATAGCAATCAGCCCCAGCATTTT
NA,TRBV28,NA,TRBJ1-3,CASSPYRAGTIYF,TGTGCCAGCAGTCCCTACCGGGCTGGCACCATATATTTT
NA,TRBV18,NA,TRBJ2-1,CASSTGTHNEQFF,TGTGCCAGCTCAACCGGGACTCACAATGAGCAGTTCTTC
NA,TRBV4-2,NA,TRBJ1-1,CASSKGLNTEAFF,TGTGCCAGCAGTAAGGGACTCAACACTGAAGCTTTCTTT
NA,TRBV9,NA,TRBJ1-2,CASSVLQGYGYTF,TGTGCCAGCAGCGTACTACAGGGCTATGGCTACACCTTC